These 15 T cell receptor beta chains were all obtained from the same sample, sequenced in a study of T cells in localized non-small cell lung cancer. The table came from immunoSEQ multiplex PCR; TCRdb's copy has only in-frame clones and leaves some out. The repertoire consists of about 28,000 clones, with roughly 90% occurring once and the leading ten covering approximately 2.7%. This specimen was peripheral blood, taken before any cancer treatment. These receptors originate from a woman between 18 and 49 years old with stage I lung adenocarcinoma.

The chain recombines TRBV11-2 with TRBJ2-1; TRBD2 might be the D (5 bases). The germline gives CDR1 SGHAT, CDR2 FQNNGV. The V and J ends lost 6 bases and 7 bases respectively, with 13 bases between them. The length of the CDR3 is 13 residues. The CDR3, as DNA: TGTGCCAGCAGGAACGGCGGGCTTAATGAGCAGTTCTTC. This encodes CASRNGGLNEQFF.

This clone has only a few counts. This chain joins TRBV6-1 and TRBJ2-7, with TRBD2 as a possible D gene (5 bases). In germline, CDR1 is MNHNS, CDR2 SASEGT. The CDR3 is 14 residues long. Trimming pared 10 bases from V and 0 bases from J, leaving 16 bases between. The CDR3 loop reads CATILPGNSYEQYF. The CDR3 bases are TGTGCCACCATTCTCCCGGGGAACTCCTACGAGCAGTACTTC.

The gene calls are TRBV27 and TRBJ1-2, with 9 bases lining up with TRBD1. The CDR3 sequence is 18 residues long. The V gene's germline CDR1 is MNHEY and CDR2 SMNVEV (reference sequence). V trimming: 6 bases; J trimming: 7 bases; junction bases outside the gene matches: 21. This CDR3 is CASSKILGQGPLWVGYTF. For the CDR3, the DNA is TGTGCCAGCAGCAAAATCTTGGGACAGGGCCCTCTTTGGGTTGGCTACACCTTC.

In its sample, this clone was seen once. The DNA of the CDR3 is TGTGCCAGCAGCTTAGATGAATTGGGGAATGAGCAGTTCTTC. It translates to CASSLDELGNEQFF. The chain employs TRBV11-3 and TRBJ2-1; D unclear. V was pared by 0 bases and J by 7 bases, with 10 bases between. Germline CDR1 reads SGHNT; CDR2 reads YENEEA. The CDR3 runs 14 residues.

The chain is built from TRBV15 and TRBJ1-5; TRBD1 aligns across 10 bases. After removal of 5 bases from V and 4 bases from J, the junction contained 5 bases not matched to a gene. Per germline, CDR1 LNHNV and CDR2 YYDKDF (reference sequence). CDR3 length: 15 amino acids. The CDR3 region has the DNA TGTGCCACCAGCCTTTGGACAGGGGGGAATCAGCCCCAGCATTTT. The encoded protein is CATSLWTGGNQPQHF. Together with reference TRBV15 and TRBJ1-5, the CDR3 gives the full variable domain: DAMVIQNPRYQVTQFGKPVTLSCSQTLNHNVMYWYQQKSSQAPKLLFHYYDKDFNNEADTPDNFQSRRPNTSFCFLDIRSPGLGDTAMYLCATSLWTGGNQPQHFGDGTRLSIL.

The J gene is TRBJ2-5, the V gene TRBV11-3; no clear D. V was shortened by 3 bases and J by 7 bases, with 12 bases between the two germline ends. The CDR3 extends over 13 amino acids. Germline V gene lookup returns CDR1 SGHNT and CDR2 YENEEA. The CDR3 is CASSFVSLGTQYF. The CDR3 bases are TGTGCCAGCAGCTTCGTCTCGTTGGGGACCCAGTACTTC.

The chain links TRBV5-1 to TRBJ2-5, with D perhaps matching TRBD1 (5 bases). Per germline, CDR1 SGHRS and CDR2 YFSETQ. The CDR3 is made up of 14 amino acids. Trimming cost V 1 base and J 5 bases, with 12 bases left between them. In DNA, the CDR3 is TGCGCCAGCAGCTTGTCTACAGGCCGGGAGACCCAGTACTTC. This codes for CASSLSTGRETQYF.

This chain uses TRBV5-4 with TRBJ2-2; D may be TRBD2 (5 bases). Trimming pared 0 bases from V and 1 base from J, leaving 10 bases between. The CDR3 loop spans 16 amino acids. CDR1 is SGHNT and CDR2 is YYREEE in the germline V gene (reference sequence). CDR3: CASSLEAAVNTGELFF. In DNA, the CDR3 is TGTGCCAGCAGCTTGGAAGCGGCCGTGAACACCGGGGAGCTGTTTTTT.

The chain is built from TRBV11-1 and TRBJ2-7; D may be TRBD1 (5 bases). V was cut by 5 bases and J by 0 bases, with 11 bases left in between. CDR1 and CDR2 (germline): SGHAT, FQDESV (reference sequence). CDR3 length: 14 residues. Here the CDR3 DNA reads TGTGCCAGCAGCAGGTCAGACAGCTCCTACGAGCAGTACTTC. Translated: CASSRSDSSYEQYF.

Note on this clone: Germline and junction disagree at one end, which may indicate a read error. Other DNA variants within this sample encode the same CDR3. The chain uses TRBV6-6 and TRBJ2-7, with 7 bases lining up with TRBD1. In germline, CDR1 is MNHNY, CDR2 SVGAGI (reference sequence). CDR3 length: 14 residues. CDR3 amino acids: CASSFPQGTYEQYF. CDR3 coding DNA: TGTGCCAGCAGTTTCCCACAGGGGACCTACGAGCAGTACTTT.

This clone was counted a few times. The chain employs TRBV20-1 and TRBJ1-4; D ambiguous. The CDR3 consists of 11 residues. The germline gives CDR1 DFQATT, CDR2 SNEGSKA (reference sequence). Trimming took off 2 bases at V and 11 bases at J, with 9 bases between the two ends. CDR3 in DNA: TGCAGTGCTAGATTGTTAGGGAAACTGTTTTTT. Encoded protein: CSARLLGKLFF.

This clone has a handful of counts. The chain couples TRBV28 to TRBJ1-1; D gene ambiguous. There are 14 residues in the CDR3. CDR1 and CDR2 (germline): MDHEN, SYDVKM. V gave up 6 bases and J gave up 1 base, with 12 bases separating them. Written as DNA, the CDR3 is TGTGCCAGCAGCCTCGAGGTAGGGAACACTGAAGCTTTCTTT. Translation gives CASSLEVGNTEAFF.

This clone was detected only once. The CDR3: CASSLDRGRTYEQYF. DNA for the CDR3: TGTGCCAGCAGTCTAGACAGGGGGAGGACCTACGAGCAGTACTTC. The chain joins TRBV2 to TRBJ2-7, with 9 bases lining up with TRBD1. Germline CDR1 reads SNHLY; CDR2 reads FYNNEI. This CDR3 region has 15 residues. V lost 5 bases to trimming and J lost 2 bases; unmatched junction nucleotides: 7.

The V and J genes are TRBV14 and TRBJ2-1; 8 bases fit TRBD2. Germline values: CDR1 SGHDN, CDR2 FVKESK. J was trimmed by 10 bases and V by 4 bases; bases with no gene match: 6. CDR3 length: 13 residues. The CDR3 DNA reads TGTGCCAGCAGCCCGGGACTAGACCGCGAGCAGTTCTTC. Its protein product is CASSPGLDREQFF. Combining the CDR3 with reference TRBV14 and TRBJ2-1 gives the whole variable domain EAGVTQFPSHSVIEKGQTVTLRCDPISGHDNLYWYRRVMGKEIKFLLHFVKESKQDESGMPNNRFLAERTGGTYSTLKVQPAELEDSGVYFCASSPGLDREQFFGPGTRLTVL.

V usage is TRBV6-6 and J usage is TRBJ1-5; 8 nucleotides align to TRBD1. The CDR3 is 13 amino acids. The germline V gene encodes CDR1 MNHNY and CDR2 SVGAGI (reference sequence). Losses at the gene ends were 5 bases for V and 15 bases for J; bases not matched to a gene: 12. The CDR3 here is CASSTYPGGVLHF. The CDR3 DNA is TGTGCCAGCAGTACCTATCCAGGGGGCGTGTTGCATTTT.